This TCR beta chain was found in a study of T cell changes during pregnancy in multiple sclerosis. Some clones are missing from TCRdb's copy, which holds only in-frame ones; the method was immunoSEQ multiplex PCR. The sample comprises roughly 76,000 clones, under 95% of which are singletons, and about 0.45% rests with the top ten. This clone was detected a few times. The receptor comes from a female donor with multiple sclerosis, enrolled in a pregnancy study. The starting material was CD4+ T cells from peripheral blood mononuclear cells, obtained in the second trimester of pregnancy.

The CDR3: CASSQVRGTEAFF. DNA for the CDR3: TGCGCCAGCAGCCAAGTTCGGGGGACTGAAGCTTTCTTT. This rearrangement joins TRBV4-3 to TRBJ1-1; D possibly corresponds to TRBD1 (5 bases). The V and J ends lost 1 base and 5 bases respectively, with 8 bases between them. Germline V gene lookup returns CDR1 LGHNA and CDR2 YSLEER. The CDR3 consists of 13 residues.